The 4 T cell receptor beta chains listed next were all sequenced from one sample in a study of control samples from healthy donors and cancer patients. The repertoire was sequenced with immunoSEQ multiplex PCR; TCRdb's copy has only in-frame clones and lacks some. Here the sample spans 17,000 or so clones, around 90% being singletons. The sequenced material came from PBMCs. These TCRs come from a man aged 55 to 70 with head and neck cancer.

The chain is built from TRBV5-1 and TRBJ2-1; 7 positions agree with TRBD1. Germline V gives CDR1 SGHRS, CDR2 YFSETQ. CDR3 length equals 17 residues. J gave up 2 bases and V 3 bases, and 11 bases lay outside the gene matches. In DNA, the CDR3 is TGCGCCAGCAGCTCGGGGCCGAGGGGGCCCGCCTACAATGAGCAGTTCTTC. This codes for CASSSGPRGPAYNEQFF.

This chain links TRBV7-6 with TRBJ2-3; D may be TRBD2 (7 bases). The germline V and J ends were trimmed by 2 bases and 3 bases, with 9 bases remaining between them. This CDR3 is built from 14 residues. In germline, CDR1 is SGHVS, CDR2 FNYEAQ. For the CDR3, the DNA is TGTGCCAGCAGCTTAAGGGGGGGTACAGATACGCAGTATTTT. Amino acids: CASSLRGGTDTQYF.

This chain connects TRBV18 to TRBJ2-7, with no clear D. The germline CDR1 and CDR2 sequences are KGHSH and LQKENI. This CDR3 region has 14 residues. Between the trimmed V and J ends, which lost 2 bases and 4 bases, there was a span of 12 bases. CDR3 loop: CASSPIGRPYEQYF. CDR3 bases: TGTGCCAGCTCACCAATAGGACGTCCGTACGAGCAGTACTTC.

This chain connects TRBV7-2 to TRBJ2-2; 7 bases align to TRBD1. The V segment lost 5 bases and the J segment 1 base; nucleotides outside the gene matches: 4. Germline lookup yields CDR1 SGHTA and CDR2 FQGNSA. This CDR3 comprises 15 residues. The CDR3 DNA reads TGTGCCAGCAGCACGGGACAGAGGAACACCGGGGAGCTGTTTTTT. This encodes CASSTGQRNTGELFF.